A single sample is the source of the 32 T cell receptor beta chains below, sequenced in a study of shared clonotypes between healthy human individuals. CD45RO-negative, CCR7-positively selected cells formed the naive CD8 fraction, excluding terminally differentiated effector memory CD45RA+ cells. The assay was immunoSEQ multiplex PCR, and TCRdb's table has in-frame clones only and misses some. The sample holds millions of clones, about 93% seen once. Sequencing was performed on naive CD8+ T cells from PBMCs. These receptors were obtained from a man between 18 and 35 years old in good health. Some clones in this sample may be carry-over from other donors' samples.

In DNA, the CDR3 is TGCGCCAGCAGTGGGACTCCAGGAGGGGCCCCTAGGGAGACCCAGTACTTC. Protein product: CASSGTPGGAPRETQYF. The chain has TRBV10-2 and TRBJ2-5; D perhaps matches TRBD2 (6 bases). Germline assignment: CDR1 WSHSY and CDR2 SAAADI. The CDR3 spans 17 residues. The V end lost 4 bases, the J end lost 5 bases, and 23 bases lay between the germline ends.

This clone was observed a single time. The rearrangement uses TRBV28 and TRBJ1-3, with D perhaps TRBD1 (5 bases). Germline V gene lookup returns CDR1 MDHEN and CDR2 SYDVKM. Between the trimmed V and J ends, which lost 7 bases and 0 bases, there was a span of 22 bases. CDR3 length equals 18 residues. The CDR3 is CASTRGPSPVSSGNTIYF. In DNA, the CDR3 is TGTGCCAGCACACGGGGACCTAGCCCCGTATCCTCTGGAAACACCATATATTTT. Looking up the rest from reference TRBV28 and TRBJ1-3 gives the full variable domain: DVKVTQSSRYLVKRTGEKVFLECVQDMDHENMFWYRQDPGLGLRLIYFSYDVKMKEKGDIPEGYSVSREKKERFSLILESASTNQTSMYLCASTRGPSPVSSGNTIYFGEGSWLTVV.

The chain recombines TRBV19 with TRBJ1-1; no clear D. The CDR3 loop spans 15 amino acids. V was clipped by 3 bases and J by 6 bases, with 17 bases between them. Germline CDR1 LNHDA, CDR2 SQIVND (reference sequence). The CDR3 region is CASSMLAFMTPEAFF. DNA of the CDR3: TGTGCCAGTAGTATGCTGGCCTTTATGACACCTGAAGCTTTCTTT.

The chain has TRBV27 and TRBJ2-7; 7 bases are a match to TRBD2. Per the germline V gene, CDR1 is MNHEY and CDR2 is SMNVEV (reference sequence). With V trimmed by 6 bases and J by 2 bases, 10 bases remained unmatched. This CDR3 spans 15 amino acids. CDR3 region: CASRNSGLAAYEQYF. In DNA form, the CDR3 reads TGTGCCAGCAGGAACTCTGGGCTAGCGGCCTACGAGCAGTACTTC.

The V call is TRBV21-1, the J call TRBJ2-7; the D call of TRBD2 is as the table states it, not checked on the DNA. TRBV21-1 is assigned pseudogene status. The CDR3 spans 15 residues. CDR3 residues: CASSKAWTFTYEQYF. As DNA, the CDR3 is TGTGCCAGCAGCAAAGCCTGGACTTTCACTTACGAGCAGTACTTC.

V gene TRBV9 combines with J gene TRBJ2-7, with 10 bases matching TRBD2. J was trimmed by 7 bases and V by 6 bases; bases with no gene match: 7. From germline, CDR1 is SGDLS and CDR2 YYNGEE. This CDR3 contains 13 residues. As DNA, the CDR3 is TGTGCCAGCACTCCTAGCGGGAGCGGAGAGCAGTACTTC. Encoded protein: CASTPSGSGEQYF.

J is TRBJ1-5 and V is TRBV27; D gene ambiguous. This CDR3 region has 15 residues. The germline V and J ends were trimmed by 2 bases and 7 bases, with 15 bases remaining between them. Germline V CDR1 and CDR2: MNHEY, SMNVEV (reference sequence). CDR3 region: CASSLIGPGRQPQHF. CDR3 in DNA: TGTGCCAGCAGTTTAATAGGGCCAGGCCGGCAGCCCCAGCATTTT.

V and J are TRBV4-1 and TRBJ2-1; 8 positions agree with TRBD2. With V trimmed by 3 bases and J by 2 bases, 6 bases remained unmatched. Looked up from germline, CDR1 is MGHRA and CDR2 is YSYEKL. CDR3 size: 16 residues. The CDR3: CASSQVISGTYNEQFF. DNA for the CDR3: TGCGCCAGCAGCCAGGTGATTAGCGGGACCTACAATGAGCAGTTCTTC.

This clone came up a few times. The chain carries TRBV4-1 and TRBJ1-5; no clear D gene. V was pared by 0 bases and J by 7 bases, with 13 bases between. CDR3 length: 15 residues. In germline, CDR1 is MGHRA, CDR2 YSYEKL. The CDR3, as DNA: TGCGCCAGCAGCCAAGAAAGGCAAGCCGGACAGCCCCAGCATTTT. Translated: CASSQERQAGQPQHF.

This chain uses TRBV2 with TRBJ2-7, with 10 bases that match TRBD2. This CDR3 has 16 amino acids. Germline loops: CDR1 SNHLY, CDR2 FYNNEI. V lost 2 bases to trimming and J lost 6 bases; unmatched junction nucleotides: 10. CDR3 sequence reads: CASSERLAGAFREQYF. As DNA, the CDR3 is TGTGCCAGCAGTGAACGGCTAGCGGGAGCCTTCCGCGAGCAGTACTTC.

The chain links TRBV29-1 to TRBJ2-1, with D possibly TRBD2 on 6 matching bases. Trimming took 5 bases from V and 0 from J, leaving 8 bases between them. This CDR3 is 13 amino acids long. Germline V lookup: CDR1 SQVTM, CDR2 ANQGSEA. Here the CDR3 reads CSVWRGSYNEQFF. CDR3 bases: TGCAGCGTTTGGAGGGGCTCCTACAATGAGCAGTTCTTC.

V and J are TRBV5-6 and TRBJ2-2; a possible D gene is TRBD2 (5 bases). Germline CDR1 SGHDT, CDR2 YYEEEE. The CDR3 contains 14 residues. V was shortened by 4 bases and J by 2 bases, with 9 bases between the two germline ends. The CDR3: CASSPGLNTGELFF. The CDR3 nucleotides are TGTGCCAGCAGCCCCGGACTTAACACCGGGGAGCTGTTTTTT.

J is TRBJ2-1 and V is TRBV19, with TRBD2 identical over 7 bases. V lost 2 bases and J lost 10; bases outside the gene matches: 5. From germline, CDR1 is LNHDA and CDR2 SQIVND (reference sequence). The CDR3 sequence is 13 residues long. The CDR3 DNA reads as TGTGCCAGTAGTATACTATCTAGCGGAGAGCAGTTCTTC. This encodes CASSILSSGEQFF.

This chain connects TRBV7-8 to TRBJ2-3, with 7 bases aligning to TRBD2. This CDR3 region has 16 residues. Germline V gene lookup returns CDR1 SGHVS and CDR2 FQNEAQ. The junction had 9 bases not matched to a gene; V was cut back by 1 base and J by 5 bases. The CDR3 nucleotides read TGTGCCAGCAGCTTAGGCTCGGGAGGTCCTCGAGATACGCAGTATTTT. Translation gives CASSLGSGGPRDTQYF.

The chain employs TRBV7-2 and TRBJ1-5; TRBD1 agrees at 8 bases. The trim removed 8 bases at V and 4 bases at J, leaving 10 bases unmatched. This CDR3 contains 15 residues. CDR1 is SGHTA and CDR2 is FQGNSA in the germline V gene. The CDR3 bases are TGTGCCAGCCAGCGACAGGGGATGGTGAATCAGCCCCAGCATTTT. Amino acids: CASQRQGMVNQPQHF.

The V call is TRBV5-1, the J call TRBJ1-1, with TRBD1 identical over 7 bases. CDR3 length equals 15 residues. The V segment lost 0 bases and the J segment 2 bases; nucleotides outside the gene matches: 4. Germline V gene lookup returns CDR1 SGHRS and CDR2 YFSETQ. CDR3 in amino acids: CASSLGGTANTEAFF. The CDR3 nucleotides are TGCGCCAGCAGCTTGGGGGGGACAGCTAACACTGAAGCTTTCTTT.

CDR3 protein: CASTVSDSGNTIYF. In nucleotides, the CDR3 is TGTGCCAGCACCGTCTCGGATTCCGGAAACACCATATATTTT. J is TRBJ1-3 and V is TRBV7-9, with D unclear. Germline V gives CDR1 SEHNR, CDR2 FQNEAQ (reference sequence). This CDR3 has 14 residues. The germline V and J ends were trimmed by 7 bases and 4 bases, with 14 bases remaining between them.

The gene calls are TRBV4-1 and TRBJ2-7, with D unclear. V was trimmed by 3 bases and J by 2 bases, leaving 5 bases between them. Per the germline V gene, CDR1 is MGHRA and CDR2 is YSYEKL. CDR3 size: 12 residues. The CDR3 reads CASSHTTYEQYF. The CDR3 DNA reads as TGCGCCAGCAGCCATACCACCTACGAGCAGTACTTC.

The chain links TRBV4-1 to TRBJ2-5; possible D gene TRBD2, 5 bases. CDR3 length: 16 amino acids. Trimming pared 3 bases from V and 11 bases from J, leaving 25 bases between. Germline V gene sequence: CDR1 MGHRA, CDR2 YSYEKL. In DNA, the CDR3 is TGCGCCAGCAGCCATCCCCAAACTACTAGTCTTAAGGAGCAGTACTTC. Its protein product is CASSHPQTTSLKEQYF.

With respect to this clone: Other DNA sequences within the sample encode an identical CDR3. This rearrangement joins TRBV19 to TRBJ1-5, with D possibly being TRBD1 (6 bases). The germline V gene has CDR1 LNHDA and CDR2 SQIVND (reference sequence). The CDR3 runs 14 residues. Trimming shortened V by 3 bases and J by 4 bases, and 10 bases separated the two germline ends. The CDR3 coding sequence is TGTGCCAGTAGTATCCGGGACATTAATCAGCCCCAGCATTTT. Translating it yields CASSIRDINQPQHF. The full variable domain, rest sourced from reference TRBV19 and TRBJ1-5, is DGGITQSPKYLFRKEGQNVTLSCEQNLNHDAMYWYRQDPGQGLRLIYYSQIVNDFQKGDIAEGYSVSREKKESFPLTVTSAQKNPTAFYLCASSIRDINQPQHFGDGTRLSIL.

V usage is TRBV18 and J usage is TRBJ1-4; D unclear. V lost 5 bases to trimming and J lost 5 bases, with 6 bases between them. The germline CDR1 and CDR2 sequences are KGHSH and LQKENI. The CDR3 spans 12 residues. CDR3: CASSAENEKLFF. The DNA of the CDR3 is TGTGCCAGCTCAGCAGAGAATGAAAAACTGTTTTTT.

The chain carries TRBV28 and TRBJ2-3; 7 positions match TRBD1. The CDR3 consists of 14 residues. Germline V gene sequence: CDR1 MDHEN, CDR2 SYDVKM. Trimming removed 5 bases from V and 6 bases from J; junction bases left unmatched: 8. CDR3 nucleotide sequence: TGTGCCAGCAGTCCCCGGACAGGCCGGGATACGCAGTATTTT. It encodes CASSPRTGRDTQYF.

J is TRBJ1-4 and V is TRBV6-1, with D hard to call. The germline gives CDR1 MNHNS, CDR2 SASEGT. This CDR3 comprises 19 residues. The V gene lost 2 bases and the J gene lost 4 bases, with 23 bases spanning the gap. The CDR3 DNA reads TGTGCCAGCAGTGAACATTTCTTGACGCAGGCCGTGTTTAATGAAAAACTGTTTTTT. Amino acid sequence: CASSEHFLTQAVFNEKLFF.

The chain's CDR3 is CASSWTASNTGELFF. In nucleotides, the CDR3 is TGTGCCAGCAGCTGGACGGCCTCGAACACCGGGGAGCTGTTTTTT. The genes are TRBV9 and TRBJ2-2; D gene uncertain. CDR3 length equals 15 residues. The V and J ends lost 4 bases and 0 bases respectively, with 10 bases between them. Germline loops: CDR1 SGDLS, CDR2 YYNGEE.

This chain joins TRBV28 and TRBJ2-7, with 8 bases aligning to TRBD1. Germline trimming cut 3 bases from V and 7 bases from J; bases unmatched to any gene: 11. The CDR3 is made up of 15 amino acids. Germline V gene sequence: CDR1 MDHEN, CDR2 SYDVKM. The CDR3 DNA reads TGTGCCAGCAGTTTTGACCAGGCAGGGGGCACGGAGCAGTACTTC. The encoded protein is CASSFDQAGGTEQYF.

The rearrangement joins TRBV6-1 to TRBJ1-5; D possibly corresponds to TRBD1 (6 bases). Germline V gives CDR1 MNHNS, CDR2 SASEGT. Between the trimmed V and J ends, which lost 1 base and 9 bases, there was a span of 13 bases. This CDR3 comprises 14 residues. In DNA form, the CDR3 reads TGTGCCAGCAGTGAAGGGGGGCCGCGGTGGCCCCAGCATTTT. Protein sequence: CASSEGGPRWPQHF.

This chain connects TRBV28 to TRBJ2-3; 7 nucleotides line up with TRBD1. The CDR3 loop spans 15 amino acids. Germline V gives CDR1 MDHEN, CDR2 SYDVKM. After removal of 6 bases from V and 0 bases from J, the junction contained 6 bases not matched to a gene. CDR3: CASRSGQRSTDTQYF. The CDR3 DNA reads TGTGCCAGCAGGTCGGGACAGAGAAGCACAGATACGCAGTATTTT.

This chain links TRBV6-1 with TRBJ2-1; D is ambiguous. The CDR3 consists of 12 residues. The germline CDR1 and CDR2 sequences are MNHNS and SASEGT. Trimming took off 6 bases at V and 6 bases at J, with 9 bases between the two ends. The CDR3 bases are TGTGCCAGCAGGGCGGCTAGCAATGAGCAGTTCTTC. It encodes CASRAASNEQFF.

The chain joins TRBV15 to TRBJ1-5; no reliable D call. CDR1 and CDR2 from the germline V gene are LNHNV and YYDKDF (reference sequence). CDR3 length: 13 residues. Trimming took 5 bases from V and 7 from J, leaving 12 bases between them. CDR3 protein: CATSEKTRQPQHF. DNA for the CDR3: TGTGCCACCAGCGAAAAAACTAGGCAGCCCCAGCATTTT.

With regard to this clone: Since no conserved phenylalanine or tryptophan closes the CDR3, a read error is the likely cause. The V and J genes are TRBV28 and TRBJ2-2, with D perhaps matching TRBD1 (6 bases). Germline CDR1 is MDHEN and CDR2 is SYDVKM. The CDR3 has 14 amino acids. V lost 7 bases and J lost 3, with 12 bases in between. CDR3 residues: CASMVGADTGELFL. In DNA form, the CDR3 reads TGTGCCAGCATGGTGGGGGCGGACACCGGGGAGCTGTTTCTT.

This chain's CDR3 is CASSFKGDEQFF. DNA for the CDR3: TGTGCCAGCAGCTTTAAAGGGGATGAGCAGTTCTTC. V is TRBV5-4 and J is TRBJ2-1; a weak D match, TRBD1 (5 bases). Germline-derived CDR1 and CDR2 are SGHNT and YYREEE (reference sequence). CDR3 length equals 12 residues. Trimming took 2 bases from V and 8 from J, leaving 8 bases between them.

The rearrangement links TRBV2 to TRBJ1-1, with D unresolved. This CDR3 contains 14 residues. Trimming removed 2 bases from V and 0 bases from J, with 7 bases in between. The V gene's germline CDR1 is SNHLY and CDR2 FYNNEI. CDR3 protein: CASSETALNTEAFF. Written as DNA, the CDR3 is TGTGCCAGCAGTGAAACAGCCTTGAACACTGAAGCTTTCTTT.